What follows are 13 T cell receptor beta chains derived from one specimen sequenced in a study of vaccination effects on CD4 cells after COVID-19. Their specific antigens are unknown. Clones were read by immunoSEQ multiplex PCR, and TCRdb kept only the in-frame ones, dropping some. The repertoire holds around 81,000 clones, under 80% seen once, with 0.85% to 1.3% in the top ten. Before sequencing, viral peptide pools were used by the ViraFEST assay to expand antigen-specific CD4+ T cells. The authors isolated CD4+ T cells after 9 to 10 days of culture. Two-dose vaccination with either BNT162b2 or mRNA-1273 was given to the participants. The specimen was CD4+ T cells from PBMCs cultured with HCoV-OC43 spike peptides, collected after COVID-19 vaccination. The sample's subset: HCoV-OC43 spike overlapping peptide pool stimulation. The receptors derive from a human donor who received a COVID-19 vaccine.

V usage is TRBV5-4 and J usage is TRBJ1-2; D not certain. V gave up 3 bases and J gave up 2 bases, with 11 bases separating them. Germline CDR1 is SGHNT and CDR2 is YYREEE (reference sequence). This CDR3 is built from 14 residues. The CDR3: CASSSPGLNYGYTF. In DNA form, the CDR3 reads TGTGCCAGCAGCTCGCCCGGACTGAACTATGGCTACACCTTC.

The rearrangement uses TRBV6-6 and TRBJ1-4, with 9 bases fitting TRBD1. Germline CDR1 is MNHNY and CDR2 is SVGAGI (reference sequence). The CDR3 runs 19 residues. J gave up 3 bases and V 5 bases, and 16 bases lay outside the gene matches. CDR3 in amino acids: CASSLLPGQGLRANEKLFF. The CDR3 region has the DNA TGTGCCAGCAGTCTCTTACCGGGACAGGGTCTTCGGGCTAATGAAAAACTGTTTTTT.

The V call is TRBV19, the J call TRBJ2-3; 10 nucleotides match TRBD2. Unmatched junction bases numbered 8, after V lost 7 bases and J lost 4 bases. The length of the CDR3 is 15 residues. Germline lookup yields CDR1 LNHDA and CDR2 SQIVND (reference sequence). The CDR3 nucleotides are TGTGCCAGTATCGAGCGGGGGGGCCAGGCAGATACGCAGTATTTT. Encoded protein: CASIERGGQADTQYF.

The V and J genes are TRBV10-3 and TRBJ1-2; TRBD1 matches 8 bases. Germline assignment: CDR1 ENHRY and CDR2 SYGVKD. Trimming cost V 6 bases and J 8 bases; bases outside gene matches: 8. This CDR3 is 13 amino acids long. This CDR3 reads CAIRQGEHGGYTF. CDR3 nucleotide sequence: TGTGCCATCAGACAGGGGGAACACGGGGGCTACACCTTC.

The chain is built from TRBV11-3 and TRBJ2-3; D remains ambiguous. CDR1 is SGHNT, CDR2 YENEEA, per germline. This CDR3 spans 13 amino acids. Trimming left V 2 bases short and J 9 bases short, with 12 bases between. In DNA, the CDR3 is TGTGCCAGCAGCTTATCCCGACATGACACGCAGTATTTT. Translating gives CASSLSRHDTQYF.

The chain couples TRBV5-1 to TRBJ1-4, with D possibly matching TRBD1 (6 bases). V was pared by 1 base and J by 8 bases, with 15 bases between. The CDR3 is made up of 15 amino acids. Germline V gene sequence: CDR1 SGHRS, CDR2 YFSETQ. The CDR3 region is CASSLTRGGHEKLFF. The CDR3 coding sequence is TGCGCCAGCAGCTTGACCAGGGGTGGGCACGAAAAACTGTTTTTT. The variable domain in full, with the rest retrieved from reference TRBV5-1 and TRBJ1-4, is KAGVTQTPRYLIKTRGQQVTLSCSPISGHRSVSWYQQTPGQGLQFLFEYFSETQRNKGNFPGRFSGRQFSNSRSEMNVSTLELGDSALYLCASSLTRGGHEKLFFGSGTQLSVL.

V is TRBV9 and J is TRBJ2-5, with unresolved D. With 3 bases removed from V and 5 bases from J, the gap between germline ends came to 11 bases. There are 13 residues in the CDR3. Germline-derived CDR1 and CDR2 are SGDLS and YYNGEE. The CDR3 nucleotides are TGTGCCAGCAGCGGAACTCTTGGGGAGACCCAGTACTTC. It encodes CASSGTLGETQYF.

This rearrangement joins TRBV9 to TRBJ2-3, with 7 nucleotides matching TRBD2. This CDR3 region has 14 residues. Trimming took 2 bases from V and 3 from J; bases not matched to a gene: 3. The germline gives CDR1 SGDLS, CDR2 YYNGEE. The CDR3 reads CASSVYGGTDTQYF. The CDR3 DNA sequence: TGTGCCAGCAGCGTCTACGGGGGGACAGATACGCAGTATTTT.

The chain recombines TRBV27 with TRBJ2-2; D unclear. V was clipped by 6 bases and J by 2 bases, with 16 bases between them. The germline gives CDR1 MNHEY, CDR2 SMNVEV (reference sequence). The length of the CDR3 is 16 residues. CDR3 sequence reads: CASSRIAKANTGELFF. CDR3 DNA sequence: TGTGCCAGCAGCCGGATTGCTAAGGCTAACACCGGGGAGCTGTTTTTT.

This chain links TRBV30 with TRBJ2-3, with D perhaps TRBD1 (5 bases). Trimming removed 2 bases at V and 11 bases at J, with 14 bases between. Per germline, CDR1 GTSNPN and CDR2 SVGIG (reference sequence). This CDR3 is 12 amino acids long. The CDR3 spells CAWSFAGHGQYF. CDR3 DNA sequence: TGTGCCTGGAGTTTCGCCGGACACGGGCAGTATTTT.

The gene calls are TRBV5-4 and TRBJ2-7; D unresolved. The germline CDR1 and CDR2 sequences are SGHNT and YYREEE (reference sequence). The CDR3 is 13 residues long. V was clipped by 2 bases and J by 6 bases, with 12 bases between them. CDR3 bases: TGTGCCAGCAGCTTTAAGGGAATCGGCGAGCAGTACGTC. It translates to CASSFKGIGEQYV.

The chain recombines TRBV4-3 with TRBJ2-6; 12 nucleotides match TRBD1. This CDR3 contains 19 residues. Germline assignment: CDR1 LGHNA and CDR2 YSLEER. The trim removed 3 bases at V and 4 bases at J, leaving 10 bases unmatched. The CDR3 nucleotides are TGCGCCAGCAGCCAGCAGAGGGGACAGGGGGCGCCCGGGGCCAACGTCCTGACTTTC. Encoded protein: CASSQQRGQGAPGANVLTF.

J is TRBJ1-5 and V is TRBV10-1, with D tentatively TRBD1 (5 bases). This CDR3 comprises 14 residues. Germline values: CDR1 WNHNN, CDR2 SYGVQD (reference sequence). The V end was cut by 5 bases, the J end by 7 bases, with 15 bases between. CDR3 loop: CASSTGGSRQPQHF. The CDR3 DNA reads TGCGCCAGCAGTACGGGGGGGTCACGACAGCCCCAGCATTTT.